These T cell receptor beta chains were read from a single sample in a study of response to subunit inactivated influenza vaccine. TCRdb re-called the RT-PCR reads through MiXCR, storing one row per CDR3 protein. The data show about 520,000 distinct CDR3 sequences, 25% seen once. This specimen was CD4+ T cells sorted from PBMCs, taken 5 to 6 days after vaccination. The receptors shown here come from a man aged 50 to 59 who received an inactivated influenza vaccine. Both conserved end residues are part of each CDR3. Each record gives: J gene, V gene, D gene, clone size, CDR3 protein, CDR3 DNA. A D gene is named only where the DNA matches it firmly. Rows give clone size only sometimes, using once, few, many, or a class for an expanded clone.

j_call: TRBJ2-3; v_call: TRBV7-6; d_call: TRBD2; clone_size: many; cdr3_aa: CASSLGLARTDTQYF; cdr3_nt: TGTGCCAGCAGCCTGGGACTAGCTAGGACAGATACGCAGTATTTT
j_call: TRBJ1-4; v_call: TRBV5-1; d_call: -; clone_size: -; cdr3_aa: CASSLGTVGSNEKLFF; cdr3_nt: TGCGCCAGCAGCTTGGGGACAGTCGGAAGTAATGAAAAACTGTTTTTT
j_call: TRBJ2-6; v_call: TRBV7-6; d_call: -; clone_size: few; cdr3_aa: CASSLGSGAGANVLTF; cdr3_nt: TGTGCCAGCAGCTTAGGTTCTGGAGCTGGGGCCAACGTCCTGACTTTC
j_call: TRBJ2-1; v_call: TRBV15; d_call: -; clone_size: -; cdr3_aa: CATSPRDPLSYNEQFF; cdr3_nt: TGTGCCACCAGCCCACGGGACCCGCTCTCCTACAATGAGCAGTTCTTC
j_call: TRBJ2-4; v_call: TRBV6-2/TRBV6-3; d_call: -; clone_size: -; cdr3_aa: CASRTINIQYF; cdr3_nt: TGTGCCAGCAGGACCATAAACATTCAGTACTTC
j_call: TRBJ1-2; v_call: TRBV7-6; d_call: -; clone_size: -; cdr3_aa: CASSTGEDYGYTF; cdr3_nt: TGTGCCAGCAGTACGGGGGAGGACTATGGCTACACCTTC
j_call: TRBJ1-2; v_call: TRBV15; d_call: TRBD1; clone_size: -; cdr3_aa: CATSRDMTLPQGRVNYGYTF; cdr3_nt: TGTGCCACCAGCAGAGATATGACCCTCCCACAGGGGCGAGTTAACTATGGCTACACCTTC
j_call: TRBJ2-6; v_call: TRBV6-2/TRBV6-3; d_call: -; clone_size: -; cdr3_aa: CATKDFHSGANVLTF; cdr3_nt: TGTGCCACCAAAGATTTCCACTCTGGGGCCAACGTCCTGACTTTC
j_call: TRBJ1-2; v_call: TRBV10-3; d_call: -; clone_size: few; cdr3_aa: CAISESSSGHGYTF; cdr3_nt: TGTGCCATCAGTGAGTCCTCTTCTGGGCATGGCTACACCTTC
j_call: TRBJ2-1; v_call: TRBV20-1; d_call: TRBD2; clone_size: -; cdr3_aa: CSARSSGASSYNEQFF; cdr3_nt: TGCAGTGCTAGGAGTAGCGGGGCCAGCTCCTACAATGAGCAGTTCTTC
j_call: TRBJ2-5; v_call: TRBV5-1; d_call: TRBD1; clone_size: -; cdr3_aa: CASSLVTGGLQETQYF; cdr3_nt: TGCGCCAGCAGCTTGGTTACAGGGGGACTCCAAGAGACCCAGTACTTC
j_call: TRBJ2-3; v_call: TRBV29-1; d_call: TRBD2; clone_size: few; cdr3_aa: CSVVPSGRTDTQYF; cdr3_nt: TGCAGCGTTGTGCCTAGCGGCCGCACAGATACGCAGTATTTT
j_call: TRBJ1-1; v_call: TRBV5-1; d_call: TRBD1; clone_size: few; cdr3_aa: CASSNGQGDTEAFF; cdr3_nt: TGCGCCAGCAGCAATGGACAGGGAGACACTGAAGCTTTCTTT
j_call: TRBJ1-2; v_call: TRBV28; d_call: -; clone_size: many; cdr3_aa: CASMSPTRNYGYTF; cdr3_nt: TGTGCCAGCATGAGTCCTACACGGAACTATGGCTACACCTTC
j_call: TRBJ2-3; v_call: TRBV5-4; d_call: -; clone_size: few; cdr3_aa: CASTIYLTDTQYF; cdr3_nt: TGTGCCAGCACCATTTACCTCACAGATACGCAGTATTTT
j_call: TRBJ1-1; v_call: TRBV28; d_call: -; clone_size: few; cdr3_aa: CASSSPRGFSTEAFF; cdr3_nt: TGTGCCAGCAGTTCGCCCCGGGGGTTCAGCACTGAAGCTTTCTTT
j_call: TRBJ2-5; v_call: TRBV12-3/TRBV12-4; d_call: TRBD2; clone_size: -; cdr3_aa: CASSPTSGGETQYF; cdr3_nt: TGTGCCAGCAGTCCGACTAGCGGGGGGGAGACCCAGTACTTC
j_call: TRBJ2-5; v_call: TRBV12-3/TRBV12-4; d_call: TRBD1; clone_size: -; cdr3_aa: CASSSGQGEGGTQYF; cdr3_nt: TGTGCCAGCAGTTCGGGACAGGGGGAGGGCGGGACCCAGTACTTC
j_call: TRBJ2-7; v_call: TRBV18; d_call: -; clone_size: -; cdr3_aa: CASSHQRSSYEQYF; cdr3_nt: TGTGCCAGCTCCCACCAACGCAGTTCCTACGAGCAGTACTTC
j_call: TRBJ2-7; v_call: TRBV5-6; d_call: -; clone_size: -; cdr3_aa: CASSLQGVLYEQYF; cdr3_nt: TGTGCCAGCAGCTTGCAGGGCGTCCTCTACGAGCAGTACTTC
j_call: TRBJ2-5; v_call: TRBV27; d_call: -; clone_size: -; cdr3_aa: CASSLLGPGLQETQYF; cdr3_nt: TGTGCCAGCAGTTTATTGGGGCCAGGTCTTCAAGAGACCCAGTACTTC
j_call: TRBJ2-3; v_call: TRBV5-1; d_call: -; clone_size: -; cdr3_aa: CASSLVGVSSTDTQYF; cdr3_nt: TGCGCCAGCAGCTTGGTGGGCGTATCTAGCACAGATACGCAGTATTTT
j_call: TRBJ2-1; v_call: TRBV6-2/TRBV6-3; d_call: TRBD2; clone_size: many; cdr3_aa: CASSTRTSGSNEQFF; cdr3_nt: TGTGCCAGCAGTACAAGGACTAGCGGGAGTAATGAGCAGTTCTTC
j_call: TRBJ2-1; v_call: TRBV7-2; d_call: -; clone_size: -; cdr3_aa: CASSLDIGQQFF; cdr3_nt: TGTGCCAGCAGCTTAGATATCGGTCAGCAGTTCTTC
j_call: TRBJ2-7; v_call: TRBV5-1; d_call: -; clone_size: few; cdr3_aa: CASSWTAIDYEQYF; cdr3_nt: TGCGCCAGCAGCTGGACAGCAATTGACTACGAGCAGTACTTC
j_call: TRBJ1-4; v_call: TRBV20-1; d_call: -; clone_size: -; cdr3_aa: CSATDRTEKLFF; cdr3_nt: TGCAGTGCTACCGACAGGACTGAAAAACTGTTTTTT
j_call: TRBJ2-3; v_call: TRBV4-3; d_call: -; clone_size: -; cdr3_aa: CASSQGVTRFGVTDTQYF; cdr3_nt: TGCGCCAGCAGCCAAGGGGTTACACGTTTCGGGGTAACAGATACGCAGTATTTT
j_call: TRBJ2-5; v_call: TRBV7-2; d_call: -; clone_size: many; cdr3_aa: CASSSTGGMAQYF; cdr3_nt: TGTGCCAGCAGCTCCACTGGGGGGATGGCCCAGTACTTC
j_call: TRBJ2-1; v_call: TRBV24-1; d_call: -; clone_size: few; cdr3_aa: CAVGEFYNEQFF; cdr3_nt: TGTGCCGTAGGCGAGTTCTACAATGAGCAGTTCTTC
j_call: TRBJ1-3; v_call: TRBV20-1; d_call: -; clone_size: -; cdr3_aa: CSATIRDTGNTIYF; cdr3_nt: TGCAGTGCTACCATACGGGACACTGGAAACACCATATATTTT
j_call: TRBJ2-3; v_call: TRBV12-3/TRBV12-4; d_call: TRBD1; clone_size: few; cdr3_aa: CASTGQSTDTQYF; cdr3_nt: TGTGCCAGCACGGGACAGAGCACAGATACGCAGTATTTT
j_call: TRBJ1-1; v_call: TRBV4-3; d_call: -; clone_size: few; cdr3_aa: CASSQDPWTEAFF; cdr3_nt: TGCGCCAGCAGCCAAGATCCGTGGACTGAAGCTTTCTTT
j_call: TRBJ1-4; v_call: TRBV4-2; d_call: TRBD1; clone_size: -; cdr3_aa: CASSQWVTGLSEKLFF; cdr3_nt: TGTGCCAGCAGCCAATGGGTGACAGGGTTGAGTGAAAAACTGTTTTTT
j_call: TRBJ2-7; v_call: TRBV30; d_call: -; clone_size: -; cdr3_aa: CAWSVQSYEQYF; cdr3_nt: TGTGCCTGGAGTGTTCAATCCTACGAGCAGTACTTC
j_call: TRBJ2-3; v_call: TRBV10-3; d_call: -; clone_size: few; cdr3_aa: CAISINADTQYF; cdr3_nt: TGTGCCATCAGTATCAATGCGGATACGCAGTATTTT
j_call: TRBJ2-6; v_call: TRBV3-1; d_call: TRBD1; clone_size: few; cdr3_aa: CASSPRDRGLGANVLTF; cdr3_nt: TGTGCCAGCAGCCCCCGGGACAGGGGGCTTGGGGCCAACGTCCTGACTTTC
j_call: TRBJ2-1; v_call: TRBV15; d_call: -; clone_size: -; cdr3_aa: CATSASRSEQFF; cdr3_nt: TGTGCCACCAGCGCTAGCCGGAGCGAGCAGTTCTTC
j_call: TRBJ2-7; v_call: TRBV4-3; d_call: TRBD2; clone_size: once; cdr3_aa: CASSQALAETLSYEQYF; cdr3_nt: TGCGCCAGCAGCCAAGCACTAGCGGAAACCCTCTCCTACGAGCAGTACTTC
j_call: TRBJ2-7; v_call: TRBV4-3; d_call: -; clone_size: few; cdr3_aa: CASSQDVRRGAHEQYF; cdr3_nt: TGCGCCAGCAGCCAAGACGTCCGCAGGGGGGCCCACGAGCAGTACTTC
j_call: TRBJ1-2; v_call: TRBV20-1; d_call: -; clone_size: -; cdr3_aa: CSAKTNYGYTF; cdr3_nt: TGCAGTGCGAAAACTAACTATGGCTACACCTTC
j_call: TRBJ2-5; v_call: TRBV7-9; d_call: TRBD2; clone_size: -; cdr3_aa: CASSLQSGGMGTQYF; cdr3_nt: TGTGCCAGCAGCTTACAATCGGGAGGGATGGGGACCCAGTACTTC
j_call: TRBJ1-1; v_call: TRBV7-2; d_call: -; clone_size: -; cdr3_aa: CASSPIGKANTEAFF; cdr3_nt: TGTGCCAGCAGCCCTATCGGGAAGGCGAACACTGAAGCTTTCTTT
j_call: TRBJ2-5; v_call: TRBV7-7; d_call: -; clone_size: few; cdr3_aa: CASSLGDPGLGETQYF; cdr3_nt: TGTGCCAGCAGCTTAGGGGACCCGGGACTTGGAGAGACCCAGTACTTC
j_call: TRBJ2-1; v_call: TRBV12-3/TRBV12-4; d_call: TRBD2; clone_size: -; cdr3_aa: CASSFPVSGSYNEQFF; cdr3_nt: TGTGCCAGCAGTTTCCCCGTTAGCGGGTCCTACAATGAGCAGTTCTTC
j_call: TRBJ2-7; v_call: TRBV20-1; d_call: -; clone_size: -; cdr3_aa: CSALPPSAQPYEQYF; cdr3_nt: TGCAGTGCACTACCCCCTAGCGCTCAACCCTACGAGCAGTACTTC
j_call: TRBJ2-3; v_call: TRBV20-1; d_call: -; clone_size: -; cdr3_aa: CSARDLRGHTRDTQYF; cdr3_nt: TGCAGTGCTAGAGATCTGCGGGGCCACACACGAGATACGCAGTATTTT
j_call: TRBJ2-7; v_call: TRBV20-1; d_call: -; clone_size: -; cdr3_aa: CSATGRDSYEQYF; cdr3_nt: TGCAGTGCTACTGGAAGGGACTCCTACGAGCAGTACTTC
j_call: TRBJ1-1; v_call: TRBV14; d_call: -; clone_size: -; cdr3_aa: CASSQGAVEEAFF; cdr3_nt: TGTGCCAGCAGCCAGGGAGCAGTTGAAGAAGCTTTCTTT
j_call: TRBJ1-1; v_call: TRBV7-2; d_call: -; clone_size: -; cdr3_aa: CASSPRYRVPEAFF; cdr3_nt: TGTGCCAGCAGCCCGCGTTACAGGGTCCCTGAAGCTTTCTTT
j_call: TRBJ1-2; v_call: TRBV7-2; d_call: -; clone_size: -; cdr3_aa: CASSQRSGTSGYTF; cdr3_nt: TGTGCCAGCAGCCAAAGATCAGGGACATCTGGCTACACCTTC
j_call: TRBJ1-1; v_call: TRBV10-3; d_call: -; clone_size: -; cdr3_aa: CAISERDTEAFF; cdr3_nt: TGTGCCATCAGTGAAAGGGACACTGAAGCTTTCTTT
j_call: TRBJ1-1; v_call: TRBV28; d_call: TRBD1; clone_size: -; cdr3_aa: CASSLRGGSTEAFF; cdr3_nt: TGTGCCAGCAGCCTCAGGGGGGGAAGCACTGAAGCTTTCTTT
j_call: TRBJ1-2; v_call: TRBV6-5; d_call: -; clone_size: few; cdr3_aa: CASREEDGYTF; cdr3_nt: TGTGCCAGCAGGGAGGAAGATGGCTACACCTTC
j_call: TRBJ1-4; v_call: TRBV6-6; d_call: -; clone_size: many; cdr3_aa: CASRDDRSEKLFF; cdr3_nt: TGTGCCAGCAGAGACGACAGGTCTGAAAAACTGTTTTTT
j_call: TRBJ2-1; v_call: TRBV12-3/TRBV12-4; d_call: TRBD2; clone_size: few; cdr3_aa: CASSFDPAGGGEQFF; cdr3_nt: TGTGCCAGCAGTTTCGATCCAGCGGGGGGCGGTGAGCAGTTCTTC
j_call: TRBJ2-2; v_call: TRBV7-2; d_call: TRBD2; clone_size: many; cdr3_aa: CASSTPSGRAAGELFF; cdr3_nt: TGTGCCAGCAGCACACCTAGCGGGAGGGCCGCCGGGGAGCTGTTTTTT
j_call: TRBJ1-3; v_call: TRBV20-1; d_call: -; clone_size: -; cdr3_aa: CSARPGPGNTIYF; cdr3_nt: TGCAGTGCCCGGCCGGGTCCTGGAAACACCATATATTTT